A selection of T cell receptor beta chains follows, all from one sample in a study of beta chain features in type 1 diabetes. Libraries were prepared by immunoSEQ multiplex PCR; TCRdb keeps only in-frame clonotypes and omits some of them. The table has 350,000 to 400,000 clones, about 14% seen once. Sequenced: naive CD4+ T cells from blood. Receptor source: a woman younger than 30 in good health. Each CDR3 is given with its conserved first and last residue. A D gene is named only where the DNA matches it firmly. The size entry is marked missing in some rows and otherwise reads once, few, many or a size class.

d_call | j_call | v_call | clone_size | cdr3_aa | cdr3_nt
TRBD2 | TRBJ2-5 | TRBV11-2 | few | CASSWGGAGVGETQYF | TGTGCCAGCAGCTGGGGCGGCGCGGGAGTAGGGGAGACCCAGTACTTC
NA | TRBJ2-1 | TRBV9 | NA | CASSVGGNWNNEQFF | TGTGCCAGCAGCGTAGGAGGGAACTGGAACAATGAGCAGTTCTTC
TRBD2 | TRBJ2-5 | TRBV7-6 | NA | CASSLATSGIGETQYF | TGTGCCAGCAGCTTAGCAACTAGCGGGATAGGGGAGACCCAGTACTTC
NA | TRBJ1-2 | TRBV29-1 | few | CSVAPLAPTYGYTF | TGCAGCGTTGCCCCTTTAGCCCCAACCTATGGCTACACCTTC
NA | TRBJ2-7 | TRBV4-3 | NA | CASSQDWLSGLYEQYF | TGCGCCAGCAGCCAAGATTGGTTAAGCGGTCTCTACGAGCAGTACTTC
TRBD1 | TRBJ1-2 | TRBV30 | few | CAWSVTGGYGYTF | TGTGCCTGGAGTGTAACAGGGGGGTATGGCTACACCTTC
TRBD1 | TRBJ2-5 | TRBV7-9 | NA | CASKRQGLETQYF | TGTGCCAGCAAGAGACAGGGGTTGGAGACCCAGTACTTC
TRBD1 | TRBJ2-4 | TRBV7-4 | NA | CANSRDSGPRNIQYF | TGTGCCAACTCCCGGGACAGTGGCCCAAGAAACATTCAGTACTTC
NA | TRBJ1-1 | TRBV5-1 | NA | CASSLGGGGTEAFF | TGCGCCAGCAGCTTGGGCGGGGGAGGTACTGAAGCTTTCTTT
NA | TRBJ1-4 | TRBV30 | NA | CAWSEQGYEKLFF | TGTGCCTGGAGTGAGCAGGGGTATGAAAAACTGTTTTTT
NA | TRBJ2-7 | TRBV7-9 | NA | CASSLSGRAFSYEQYF | TGTGCCAGCAGCTTAAGCGGCCGAGCGTTCTCCTACGAGCAGTACTTC
TRBD2 | TRBJ2-1 | TRBV9 | few | CASSEGSGSYNEQFF | TGTGCCAGCAGCGAGGGTAGCGGGAGTTACAATGAGCAGTTCTTC
TRBD2 | TRBJ2-3 | TRBV19 | few | CASSIRYRISGSSPDTQYF | TGTGCCAGTAGTATCCGGTATAGGATTAGCGGGAGCTCCCCAGATACGCAGTATTTT
TRBD2 | TRBJ2-7 | TRBV2 | NA | CASSEREGLYYEQYF | TGTGCCAGCAGTGAGCGGGAGGGCCTATACTACGAGCAGTACTTC
NA | TRBJ2-7 | TRBV28 | NA | CASSVRVEQYF | TGTGCCAGCAGTGTCAGGGTCGAGCAGTACTTC
TRBD2 | TRBJ2-7 | TRBV28 | NA | CATSSGRPRNEQYF | TGTGCCACGTCGAGCGGGAGACCAAGAAACGAGCAGTACTTC
TRBD2 | TRBJ2-1 | TRBV2 | few | CASRALSGRKNEQFF | TGTGCCAGCAGGGCCCTTAGCGGGAGAAAGAATGAGCAGTTCTTC
TRBD1 | TRBJ2-2 | TRBV28 | few | CASSYQGAVTGELFF | TGTGCCAGCAGTTACCAGGGGGCGGTCACCGGGGAGCTGTTTTTT
NA | TRBJ1-3 | TRBV7-2 | few | CASSLGIALGNTIYF | TGTGCCAGCAGCTTGGGTATAGCACTTGGAAACACCATATATTTT
NA | TRBJ2-7 | TRBV20-1 | few | CSARQGYEQYF | TGCAGTGCTAGACAGGGCTACGAGCAGTACTTC
TRBD2 | TRBJ2-2 | TRBV27 | few | CASSFPLGAGGSTGELFF | TGTGCCAGCAGTTTCCCCTTAGGGGCGGGAGGTAGCACCGGGGAGCTGTTTTTT
NA | TRBJ2-2 | TRBV5-1 | few | CASSWMDSTNTGELFF | TGCGCCAGCAGCTGGATGGACAGTACGAACACCGGGGAGCTGTTTTTT
NA | TRBJ1-2 | TRBV2 | NA | CASRQGAGYGYTF | TGTGCCAGCAGACAGGGAGCAGGGTATGGCTACACCTTC
NA | TRBJ2-7 | TRBV29-1 | few | CSAGEPYEQYF | TGCAGCGCAGGGGAGCCCTACGAGCAGTACTTC
NA | TRBJ2-7 | TRBV19 | NA | CASSIDKNSGVYEQYF | TGTGCCAGTAGTATAGACAAAAATAGCGGAGTCTACGAGCAGTACTTC
NA | TRBJ1-5 | TRBV20-1 | few | CSAKGVQPQHF | TGCAGTGCTAAAGGGGTTCAGCCCCAGCATTTT